Listed below are T cell receptor beta chains from one sample, sequenced in a study of CD8 T cells in Susac syndrome. Each CDR3 protein is one row after TCRdb ran MiXCR on the immunoSEQ multiplex PCR reads. The sample includes about 160,000 distinct CDR3 sequences, approximately 90% of them seen just once. The sequenced sample consisted of CD4+ T cells from PBMCs. All receptors derive from a human donor in good health. The CDR3 runs from the conserved cysteine through the conserved F or W. The D gene is left open where the match is weak. Size is stated for part of the rows, as once, few or many counts, or as a class when the clone is expanded.

j_call v_call d_call clone_size cdr3_nt cdr3_aa
TRBJ2-3 TRBV6-2/TRBV6-3 NA NA TGTGCCAGCAGTCCCGGGACTAGCACAGATACGCAGTATTTT CASSPGTSTDTQYF
TRBJ2-1 TRBV7-2 NA NA TGTGCCAGCAGCTTAGCGGGAAACTCCTACAATGAGCAGTTCTTC CASSLAGNSYNEQFF
TRBJ2-7 TRBV28 NA NA TGTGCCAGCAGTTTCAGGGCAGGGGACTGGAACGAGCAGTACTTC CASSFRAGDWNEQYF
TRBJ2-2 TRBV7-9 NA NA TGTGCCAGCAGCTTAGGTCAGGGAAGCACCGGGGAGCTGTTTTTT CASSLGQGSTGELFF
TRBJ2-5 TRBV5-1 NA few TGCGCCAGCAGTGACCAGGGAGAGACCCAGTACTTC CASSDQGETQYF
TRBJ1-2 TRBV5-1 NA NA TGCGCCAGCAGCCCACAGGGTGGTGGCTACACCTTC CASSPQGGGYTF
TRBJ2-7 TRBV6-1 TRBD1 NA TGTGCCAGCAGGCCGGGACAGTCCTACGAGCAGTACTTC CASRPGQSYEQYF
TRBJ2-7 TRBV7-2 NA NA TGTGCCAGCAGCCGCGATCCTCGACAGGGACTCTACGAGCAGTACTTC CASSRDPRQGLYEQYF
TRBJ1-5 TRBV28 NA NA TGTGCCAGCAGTGGGAGACACTATAGCAATCAGCCCCAGCATTTT CASSGRHYSNQPQHF
TRBJ1-1 TRBV10-3 TRBD1 NA TGTGCCATCAGAACGGGACAGATGAACACTGAAGCTTTCTTT CAIRTGQMNTEAFF
TRBJ1-4 TRBV6-5 NA NA TGTGCCAGCAGCCGCCGTGCAACTAATGAAAAACTGTTTTTT CASSRRATNEKLFF
TRBJ2-2 TRBV11-2 TRBD1 NA TGTGCCAGCAGCCATCAAAGGGGGCGCCCCGGGGAGCTGTTTTTT CASSHQRGRPGELFF
TRBJ2-7 TRBV19 TRBD2 few TGTGCCAGTAGTAGGACTAGCGGGAGGACCTACGAGCAGTACTTC CASSRTSGRTYEQYF
TRBJ2-7 TRBV5-1 TRBD1 NA TGCGCCAGCAGCTTGGGCAGGGGGCACTCCTACGAGCAGTACTTC CASSLGRGHSYEQYF
TRBJ2-3 TRBV7-2 TRBD1 NA TGTGCCAGCAGCTTACCTAGACAGGGGCTGAGCACAGATACGCAGTATTTT CASSLPRQGLSTDTQYF
TRBJ1-5 TRBV7-2 NA NA TGTGCCAGCAGCTTAAACGGGGTTCAGCCCCAGCATTTT CASSLNGVQPQHF
TRBJ2-2 TRBV5-1 NA NA TGCGCCAGCAGCTTGATGCGAGTGAACACCGGGGAGCTGTTTTTT CASSLMRVNTGELFF
TRBJ2-5 TRBV6-4 NA NA TGTGCCAGCAGTGATGCAGGGTGGTTGGGCCAAGAGACCCAGTACTTC CASSDAGWLGQETQYF
TRBJ1-3 TRBV6-6 NA NA TGTGCCAGCAGTACTGCTGAAAACACCATATATTTT CASSTAENTIYF
TRBJ2-2 TRBV24-1 NA NA TGTGCCACCAGTGATGGGGGGAGACACGGGGAGCTGTTTTTT CATSDGGRHGELFF
TRBJ2-5 TRBV3-1 NA NA TGTGCCAGCAGCCAAGGGAATCAGGGTTGGGGGGAGACCCAGTACTTC CASSQGNQGWGETQYF
TRBJ1-4 TRBV28 NA once TGTGCCAGCAGTGTTCAGACCTGGAGGACTAATGAAAAACTGTTTTTT CASSVQTWRTNEKLFF
TRBJ2-7 TRBV25-1 NA NA TGTGCCAGCAGGAAGAGCGGCGGATCCTACGAGCAGTACTTC CASRKSGGSYEQYF
TRBJ1-1 TRBV7-9 NA NA TGTGCCAGCAGCTTCACCGGGCTCCCGGGGGGTGAAGCTTTCTTT CASSFTGLPGGEAFF
TRBJ2-7 TRBV12-3/TRBV12-4 TRBD2 NA TGTGCCAGCAGTAAGGGCTCAGGAGCGGGAGTGGGGGAGCAGTACTTC CASSKGSGAGVGEQYF
TRBJ2-3 TRBV24-1 NA few TGTGCCACCAGTGAGTCCCTCGGGCACGGGGGAGATACGCAGTATTTT CATSESLGHGGDTQYF
TRBJ1-2 TRBV2 NA NA TGTGCCAGGGATCGGCCTAACTATGGCTACACCTTC CARDRPNYGYTF
TRBJ1-2 TRBV6-5 NA NA TGTGCCAGCAGTTACTCGGCAGGGGATGGCTACACCTTC CASSYSAGDGYTF
TRBJ2-2 TRBV7-2 TRBD1 NA TGTGCCAGCAGATTGGACAGGGCCAAAAAGGGGGAGCTGTTTTTT CASRLDRAKKGELFF
TRBJ2-5 TRBV7-2 TRBD1 NA TGTGCCAGCAGCGCCAGGGGGCCCGATGGAACCCAGTACTTC CASSARGPDGTQYF
TRBJ2-1 TRBV29-1 TRBD1 NA TGCAGCGTTGGGACAGGGGAGACTGAGCAGTTCTTC CSVGTGETEQFF
TRBJ1-4 TRBV18 TRBD1 NA TGTGCCAGCTCACTGACAGGGATTAATGAAAAACTGTTTTTT CASSLTGINEKLFF
TRBJ2-7 TRBV9 TRBD2 NA TGTGCCAGCAGCGCCGATGATTGGGGGACTAGCGGGAGGAGGGGCGAGCAGTACTTC CASSADDWGTSGRRGEQYF
TRBJ1-3 TRBV29-1 NA NA TGCAGCGTTGAAGAACTGGGAGTAGGGGAAAACACCATATATTTT CSVEELGVGENTIYF
TRBJ1-2 TRBV4-3 NA NA TGCGCCAGCAGCCAAGTGGCAGGGTCCAACTCCTATGGCTACACCTTC CASSQVAGSNSYGYTF
TRBJ1-2 TRBV5-1 TRBD1 NA TGCGCCTCGAGAACCGGGACAGGGGGCTGGTATGGCTACACCTTC CASRTGTGGWYGYTF
TRBJ1-1 TRBV12-3/TRBV12-4 NA NA TGTGCCAGCAGCCCGATTCACGGGAACACTGAAGCTTTCTTT CASSPIHGNTEAFF
TRBJ2-3 TRBV7-9 NA NA TGTGCCAGCATCACGGGGGTGTTAAGCGCAGATACGCAGTATTTT CASITGVLSADTQYF
TRBJ1-2 TRBV19 NA NA TGTGCCAGTACCCCCGCCCGCATCTATGGCTACACCTTC CASTPARIYGYTF
TRBJ2-2 TRBV6-2/TRBV6-3 NA NA TGTGCCAGCAGTTATCAGGCCGGGGAGCTGTTTTTT CASSYQAGELFF
TRBJ2-2 TRBV9 NA NA TGTGCCAGCAGCGTCCTCCCCACCAACACCGGGGAGCTGTTTTTT CASSVLPTNTGELFF
TRBJ1-2 TRBV19 NA NA TGTGCCAGTAGAGAGAGACAGCTTTATGGCTACACCTTC CASRERQLYGYTF
TRBJ2-1 TRBV3-1 NA NA TGTGCCAGCAGCCTAATCAATGAGCAGTTCTTC CASSLINEQFF
TRBJ2-3 TRBV29-1 NA NA TGCAGCGTGGTTGGACGAAATACGCAGTATTTT CSVVGRNTQYF
TRBJ2-5 TRBV30 NA once TGTGCCTGGAGTGTACACGGGGAAGAGACCCAGTACTTC CAWSVHGEETQYF
TRBJ2-7 TRBV28 TRBD1 NA TGTGCCAGCAGGAGCGCCGGGGACAGACTCTACGAGCAGTACTTC CASRSAGDRLYEQYF
TRBJ1-1 TRBV7-9 TRBD1 NA TGTGCCAGCAGCAACGACAGGGGTAACACTGAAGCTTTCTTT CASSNDRGNTEAFF
TRBJ2-7 TRBV20-1 TRBD2 few TGCAGTGCTAGTTGGGCGGGAGCCTCCTACGAGCAGTACTTC CSASWAGASYEQYF
TRBJ1-2 TRBV24-1 TRBD1 NA TGTGCCACCTCGACAGGGAGCGGCTATGGCTACACCTTC CATSTGSGYGYTF
TRBJ2-3 TRBV2 TRBD2 NA TGTGCCAGCATGTCCGACGGGGGGGATACGCAGTATTTT CASMSDGGDTQYF
TRBJ2-2 TRBV10-1 NA once TGCGCCAGCAGTCCTGAAAGTCGAGGTATAGAGCCCGGGGAGCTGTTTTTT CASSPESRGIEPGELFF
TRBJ1-4 TRBV24-1 NA once TGTGCCACCAGTGGGGATAATGAAAAACTGTTTTTT CATSGDNEKLFF
TRBJ2-7 TRBV19 NA NA TGTGCCAGTAGTGCCCCGGGGAAGAAGAGCGAGCAGTACTTC CASSAPGKKSEQYF
TRBJ2-3 TRBV7-3 TRBD1 NA TGTGCCAGCAGCTTAAACCCGACAGGGGCCGGAGATACGCAGTATTTT CASSLNPTGAGDTQYF
TRBJ2-3 TRBV30 NA NA TGTGCCTGGAGGCAGGGCGGAGATACGCAGTATTTT CAWRQGGDTQYF
TRBJ2-6 TRBV29-1 NA NA TGCAGTTTCAGTAAGCCAGGGGCCAACGTCCTGACTTTC CSFSKPGANVLTF
TRBJ2-3 TRBV9 NA NA TGTGCCAGCAGCGTAGTCGCAGGGAGGACAGATACGCAGTATTTT CASSVVAGRTDTQYF
TRBJ2-2 TRBV27 NA NA TGTGCCAGCAGTCCACTCCCCGGGACAAGGACCGGGGAGCTGTTTTTT CASSPLPGTRTGELFF
TRBJ2-3 TRBV5-1 NA NA TGCGCCAGCAGCTTGGATTCGGATACGCAGTATTTT CASSLDSDTQYF